This T cell receptor beta chain comes out of a study of blood T cell repertoires in COVID-19. Study at large: The study drew acute and convalescent COVID-19 samples from the United States, Italy and Spain. Sources were T cells, B-cell-depleted T cells, or PBMCs; the material itself was cDNA or gDNA.

How the authors handled the data: Reference gene primer amplification gave nucleated cell count estimates. The data were produced by immunoSEQ multiplex PCR, yet TCRdb's version contains in-frame clones alone and is incomplete. Clonal size and the V and J genes are those of that table, whereas D and trimming came from the DNA. The profile shows around 170,000 clones, around 92% of them singletons. The J segment lost 10 bases and the V segment lost 4 bases, leaving 5 bases of the junction unmatched. The CDR3 consists of 11 residues. CDR1 is SQVTM and CDR2 is ANQGSEA in the germline V gene. The receptor's source is a man aged 60 to 69 with acute or convalescent COVID-19. This chain links TRBV29-1 with TRBJ1-2; 8 positions match TRBD1. The sequenced sample consisted of peripheral blood. The CDR3 nucleotides read TGCAGCGTTGCCCAGGGGGCGGACTACACCTTC. Protein product: CSVAQGADYTF.